The 3 T cell receptor beta chains in this list originate from one sample, sequenced in a study of cytomegalovirus exposure and HLA in healthy donors. PCR involved 60 Vbeta and 13 Jbeta primers. Only in-frame clones appear in the TCRdb table, and some are missing; sequencing was by immunoSEQ multiplex PCR. This repertoire shows about 130,000 clones, about 73% found once; its top ten account for 2.1%. Sequencing input: PBMCs. The receptors originated from a woman aged 40 to 50 in good health and CMV-seropositive.

Concerning this clone: An end of the junction does not agree with germline; a read error may underlie this. CDR3 protein: CSSSLSGSGANVLTF. CDR3 nucleotides: TGTTCCAGCAGCCTAAGTGGCTCTGGGGCCAACGTCCTGACTTTC. The chain employs TRBV7-9 and TRBJ2-6, with D hard to call. This CDR3 is 15 amino acids long. Germline CDR1 reads SEHNR; CDR2 reads FQNEAQ (reference sequence).

This CDR3 reads CASSLPGQGPYGYTF. CDR3 in DNA: TGTGCCAGCAGCTTACCAGGACAGGGGCCTTATGGCTACACCTTC. This chain links TRBV7-2 with TRBJ1-2; 9 bases align to TRBD1. This CDR3 contains 15 residues. V was pared by 2 bases and J by 5 bases, with 6 bases of the junction left unmatched. Germline V gives CDR1 SGHTA, CDR2 FQGNSA.

The rearrangement uses TRBV2 and TRBJ2-3, with 8 bases that match TRBD2. The CDR3 has 14 amino acids. CDR1 is SNHLY, CDR2 FYNNEI, per germline. The junction had 6 bases not matched to a gene; V was cut back by 6 bases and J by 4 bases. The CDR3 loop reads CASRREGGADTQYF. The CDR3 DNA reads as TGTGCCAGCAGACGGGAGGGGGGCGCAGATACGCAGTATTTT.